This T cell receptor (beta chain) was documented in a study of cytomegalovirus exposure and HLA in healthy donors. 60 Vbeta and 13 Jbeta primers were used in PCR. Sequencing was performed with immunoSEQ multiplex PCR; in TCRdb, only in-frame clones are kept and a portion is missing. The sample holds around 120,000 clones, 15% seen once. Germline V CDR1 and CDR2: SGDLS, YYNGEE. The CDR3 sequence is 18 residues long. Losses at the gene ends were 0 bases for V and 5 bases for J; bases not matched to a gene: 13. With respect to this clone: The target antigen is unknown.

General study points: The listing of roughly 160 TCR beta chains classed them as cytomegalovirus-associated. Later, TCR association rates were found to vary by HLA locus, highest for DRB1 and lowest for HLA-C.

Specimen: PBMCs. This rearrangement joins TRBV9 to TRBJ1-2, with 10 bases that match TRBD1. The receptor was isolated from a woman younger than 30 in good health and CMV-seronegative. CDR3 protein: CASSVASLGTGDAYGYTF. The CDR3 region has the DNA TGTGCCAGCAGCGTAGCAAGTTTGGGGACAGGGGATGCTTATGGCTACACCTTC.